This TCR beta chain was sequenced during a study of T cells in Graves' hyperthyroidism and ophthalmopathy. General study points: Among thyroid clonotypes expanded above 0.001, most also appeared in blood.

RNA transcripts were the template for amplifying TCR beta CDR3 regions. The HTBI set primed first-round TCR CDR3 RT-PCR. TCRdb itself ran the multiplex PCR reads through MiXCR, one entry per CDR3 protein. This table holds a few hundred thousand distinct CDR3 sequences, approximately 18% found once. This clonotype was picked up many times. Its antigen is unknown. This CDR3 comprises 16 residues. Germline values: CDR1 MDHEN, CDR2 SYDVKM. V dropped 5 bases and J dropped 0; count of bases not matched to a gene: 5. V usage is TRBV28 and J usage is TRBJ2-7; 12 nucleotides agree with TRBD2. Sample: blood. The sequence came from a man in his forties or fifties with Graves' ophthalmopathy. CDR3 sequence (DNA): TGTGCCAGCAGTCTAGCGGGAGGGCCCAGCTCCTACGAGCAGTACTTC. This gives the protein CASSLAGGPSSYEQYF.